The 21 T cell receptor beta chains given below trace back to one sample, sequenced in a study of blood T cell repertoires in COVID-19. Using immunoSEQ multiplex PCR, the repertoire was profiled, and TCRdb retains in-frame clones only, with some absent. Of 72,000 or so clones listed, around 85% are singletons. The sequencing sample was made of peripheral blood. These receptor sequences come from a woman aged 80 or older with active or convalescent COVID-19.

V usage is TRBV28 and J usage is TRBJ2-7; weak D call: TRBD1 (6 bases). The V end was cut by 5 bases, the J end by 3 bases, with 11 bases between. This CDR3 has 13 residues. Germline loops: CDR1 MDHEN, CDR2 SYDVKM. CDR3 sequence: CASSVLGGYEQYF. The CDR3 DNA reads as TGTGCCAGCAGTGTTTTAGGGGGCTACGAGCAGTACTTC. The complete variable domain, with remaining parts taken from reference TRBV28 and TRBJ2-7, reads DVKVTQSSRYLVKRTGEKVFLECVQDMDHENMFWYRQDPGLGLRLIYFSYDVKMKEKGDIPEGYSVSREKKERFSLILESASTNQTSMYLCASSVLGGYEQYFGPGTRLTVT.

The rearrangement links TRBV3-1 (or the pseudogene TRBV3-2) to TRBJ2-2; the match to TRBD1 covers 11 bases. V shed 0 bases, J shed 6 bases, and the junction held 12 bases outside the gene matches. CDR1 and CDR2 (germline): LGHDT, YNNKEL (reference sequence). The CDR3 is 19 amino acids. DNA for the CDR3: TGTGCCAGCAGCCAAGACTGTGAGTTCGGACAGGGGGCCGCCGGGGAGCTGTTTTTT. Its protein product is CASSQDCEFGQGAAGELFF.

CDR3 sequence (DNA): TGTGCCAGCAGCGAACAGGGTTGGGGCTCCTACGAGCAGTACTTC. Translated, it gives CASSEQGWGSYEQYF. This sequence joins TRBV7-2 and TRBJ2-7; the D gene is possibly TRBD1 (6 bases). Germline V gene lookup returns CDR1 SGHTA and CDR2 FQGNSA. Trimming took off 5 bases at V and 0 bases at J, with 14 bases between the two ends. The CDR3 contains 15 residues.

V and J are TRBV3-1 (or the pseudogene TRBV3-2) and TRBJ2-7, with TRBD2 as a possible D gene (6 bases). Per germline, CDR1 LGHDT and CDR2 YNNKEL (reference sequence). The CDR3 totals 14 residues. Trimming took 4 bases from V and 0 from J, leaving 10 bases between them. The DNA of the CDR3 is TGTGCCAGCAGCCGGACTACTTACTCCTACGAGCAGTACTTC. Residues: CASSRTTYSYEQYF.

The DNA for the CDR3 is TGTGCCAGCAGCTTAGGACAAAAGGATTCACCCCTCCACTTT. Protein product: CASSLGQKDSPLHF. The chain joins TRBV11-1 to TRBJ1-6, with D uncertain. V was pared by 1 base and J by 8 bases, with 9 bases between. CDR1 SGHAT and CDR2 FQDESV come from the germline V gene (reference sequence). The CDR3 extends over 14 amino acids.

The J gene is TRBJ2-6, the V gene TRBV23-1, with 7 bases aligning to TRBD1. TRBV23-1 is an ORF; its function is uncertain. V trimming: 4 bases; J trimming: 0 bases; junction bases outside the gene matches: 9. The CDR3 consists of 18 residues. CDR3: CASSRLGQASSGANVLTF. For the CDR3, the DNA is TGCGCCAGCAGTCGTCTCGGACAGGCGAGCTCTGGGGCCAACGTCCTGACTTTC.

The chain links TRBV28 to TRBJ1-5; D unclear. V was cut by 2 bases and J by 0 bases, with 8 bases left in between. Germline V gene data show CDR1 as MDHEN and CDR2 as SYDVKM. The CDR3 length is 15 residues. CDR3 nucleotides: TGTGCCAGCAGTTTAGCTCGGGGTAGCAATCAGCCCCAGCATTTT. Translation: CASSLARGSNQPQHF. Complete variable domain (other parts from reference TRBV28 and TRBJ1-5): DVKVTQSSRYLVKRTGEKVFLECVQDMDHENMFWYRQDPGLGLRLIYFSYDVKMKEKGDIPEGYSVSREKKERFSLILESASTNQTSMYLCASSLARGSNQPQHFGDGTRLSIL.

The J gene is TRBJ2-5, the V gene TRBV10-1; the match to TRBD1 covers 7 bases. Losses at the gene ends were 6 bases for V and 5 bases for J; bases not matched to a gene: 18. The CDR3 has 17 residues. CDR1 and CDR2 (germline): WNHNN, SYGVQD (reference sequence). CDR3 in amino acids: CASRDRSQRGVSETQYF. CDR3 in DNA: TGCGCCAGCAGGGACAGGTCCCAAAGGGGAGTCTCGGAGACCCAGTACTTC.

The CDR3 protein is CASSSSSAGVEQFF. The CDR3 nucleotides are TGTGCCAGCAGCTCCAGCTCAGCGGGCGTTGAGCAGTTCTTC. The V call is TRBV11-2, the J call TRBJ2-1; a possible D gene is TRBD2 (6 bases). The CDR3 runs to 14 residues. The V and J ends lost 4 bases and 9 bases respectively, with 16 bases between them. The germline V gene encodes CDR1 SGHAT and CDR2 FQNNGV.

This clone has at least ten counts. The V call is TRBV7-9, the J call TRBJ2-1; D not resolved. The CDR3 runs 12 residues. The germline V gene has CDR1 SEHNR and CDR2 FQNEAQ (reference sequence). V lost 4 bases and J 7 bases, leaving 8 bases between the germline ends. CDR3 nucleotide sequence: TGTGCCAGCAGCTCTCCCCAGAATGAGCAGTTCTTC. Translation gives CASSSPQNEQFF.

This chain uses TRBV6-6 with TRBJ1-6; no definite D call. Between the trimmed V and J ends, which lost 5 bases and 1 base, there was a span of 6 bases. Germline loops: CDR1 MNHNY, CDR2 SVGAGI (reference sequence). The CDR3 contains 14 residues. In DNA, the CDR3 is TGTGCCAGCAGTCTCGGGTCCTATAATTCACCCCTCCACTTT. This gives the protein CASSLGSYNSPLHF.

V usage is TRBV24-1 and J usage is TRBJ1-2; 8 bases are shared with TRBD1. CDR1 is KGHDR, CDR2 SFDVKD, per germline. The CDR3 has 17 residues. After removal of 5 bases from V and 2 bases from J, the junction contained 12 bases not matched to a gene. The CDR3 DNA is TGTGCCACCAGTGCCGGACTAGGACAGGGACGAAACTATGGCTACACCTTC. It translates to CATSAGLGQGRNYGYTF.

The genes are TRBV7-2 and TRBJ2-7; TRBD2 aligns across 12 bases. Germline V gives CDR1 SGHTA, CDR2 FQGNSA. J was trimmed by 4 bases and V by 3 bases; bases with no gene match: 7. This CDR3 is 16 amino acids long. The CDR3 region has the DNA TGTGCCAGCAGCTTGTCTGTGACTAGCGGGGGTTACGAGCAGTACTTC. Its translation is CASSLSVTSGGYEQYF.

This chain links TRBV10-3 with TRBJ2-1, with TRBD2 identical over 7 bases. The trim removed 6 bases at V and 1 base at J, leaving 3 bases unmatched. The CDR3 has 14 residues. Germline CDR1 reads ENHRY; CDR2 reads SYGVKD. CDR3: CAISPGGSYNEQFF. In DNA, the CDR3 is TGTGCCATCAGCCCGGGGGGTTCCTACAATGAGCAGTTCTTC.

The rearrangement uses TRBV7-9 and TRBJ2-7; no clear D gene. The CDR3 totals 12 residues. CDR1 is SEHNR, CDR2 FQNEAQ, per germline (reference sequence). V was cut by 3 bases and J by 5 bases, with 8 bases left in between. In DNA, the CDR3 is TGTGCCAGCAGCTTTTCCGTCGACGAGCAGTACTTC. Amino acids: CASSFSVDEQYF. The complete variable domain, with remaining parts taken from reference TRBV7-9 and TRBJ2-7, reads DTGVSQNPRHKITKRGQNVTFRCDPISEHNRLYWYRQTLGQGPEFLTYFQNEAQLEKSRLLSDRFSAERPKGSFSTLEIQRTEQGDSAMYLCASSFSVDEQYFGPGTRLTVT.

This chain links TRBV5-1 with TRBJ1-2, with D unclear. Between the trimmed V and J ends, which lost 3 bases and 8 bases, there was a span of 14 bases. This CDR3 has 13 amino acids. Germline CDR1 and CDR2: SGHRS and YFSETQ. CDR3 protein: CASSSGNVGGYTF. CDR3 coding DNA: TGCGCCAGCAGCTCCGGGAACGTGGGAGGCTACACCTTC.

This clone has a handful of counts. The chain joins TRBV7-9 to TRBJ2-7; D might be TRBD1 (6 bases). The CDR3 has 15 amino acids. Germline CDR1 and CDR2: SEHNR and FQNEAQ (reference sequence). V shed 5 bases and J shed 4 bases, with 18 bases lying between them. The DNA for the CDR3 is TGTGCCAGCAGCGCCACAGGGATGGCGAGTTACGAGCAGTACTTC. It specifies CASSATGMASYEQYF. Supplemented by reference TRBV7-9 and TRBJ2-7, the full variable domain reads DTGVSQNPRHKITKRGQNVTFRCDPISEHNRLYWYRQTLGQGPEFLTYFQNEAQLEKSRLLSDRFSAERPKGSFSTLEIQRTEQGDSAMYLCASSATGMASYEQYFGPGTRLTVT.

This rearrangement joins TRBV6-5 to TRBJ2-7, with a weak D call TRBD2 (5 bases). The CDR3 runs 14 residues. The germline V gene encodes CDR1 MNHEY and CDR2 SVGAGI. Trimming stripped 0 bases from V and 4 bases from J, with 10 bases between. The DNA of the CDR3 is TGTGCCAGCAGTTACTCGAGGGCCGAGTACGAGCAGTACTTC. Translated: CASSYSRAEYEQYF.

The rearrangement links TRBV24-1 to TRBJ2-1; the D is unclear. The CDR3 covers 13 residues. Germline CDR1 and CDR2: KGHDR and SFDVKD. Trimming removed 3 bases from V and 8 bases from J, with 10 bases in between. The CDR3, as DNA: TGTGCCACCAGTGATACTTCCCGGTATGAGCAGTTCTTC. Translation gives CATSDTSRYEQFF.

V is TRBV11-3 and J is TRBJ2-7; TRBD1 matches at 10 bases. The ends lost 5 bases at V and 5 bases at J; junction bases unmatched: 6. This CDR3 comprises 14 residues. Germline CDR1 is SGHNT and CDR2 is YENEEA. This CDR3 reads CASSARDRGNEQYF. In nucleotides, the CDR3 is TGTGCCAGCAGCGCCCGGGACAGGGGTAACGAGCAGTACTTC.

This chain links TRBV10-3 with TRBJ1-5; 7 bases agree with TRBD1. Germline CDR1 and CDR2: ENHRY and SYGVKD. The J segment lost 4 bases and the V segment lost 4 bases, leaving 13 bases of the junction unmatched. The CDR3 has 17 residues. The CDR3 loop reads CAISVQRPSQGNQPQHF. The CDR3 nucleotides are TGTGCCATCAGTGTTCAGCGCCCATCACAGGGGAATCAGCCCCAGCATTTT.